This is a list of T cell receptor beta chains from one sample in a study of blood T cell repertoires in COVID-19. Some clones are missing from TCRdb's copy, which holds only in-frame ones; the method was immunoSEQ multiplex PCR. The sample lists roughly 76,000 clones; more than 75% were seen once. Sequences were obtained from peripheral blood. The receptors derive from a middle-aged man with acute or convalescent COVID-19. The CDR3 runs from the conserved cysteine through the conserved F or W. D genes are given only for firm matches. Expanded clones are given a class, and other clones once, few, many or no size at all.

d_gene	j_gene	v_gene	abundance	CDR3aa	CDR3nt
TRBD2	TRBJ2-5	TRBV18	NA	CASSRLAGRGGETQYF	TGTGCCAGCTCACGGCTGGCAGGGAGGGGAGGAGAGACCCAGTACTTC
NA	TRBJ1-2	TRBV18	NA	CASSPLDQPPGSTF	TGTGCCAGCTCGCCACTAGACCAACCTCCGGGGAGCACCTTC
TRBD1	TRBJ1-1	TRBV27	NA	CASSLQGATEAFF	TGTGCCAGCAGTCTCCAGGGGGCCACTGAAGCTTTCTTT
NA	TRBJ1-1	TRBV5-1	NA	CASSYGGTNTEAFF	TGCGCCAGCAGTTACGGGGGGACGAACACTGAAGCTTTCTTT
NA	TRBJ1-5	TRBV20-1	NA	CSVRGEPQHF	TGCAGTGTCCGCGGGGAGCCCCAGCATTTT
TRBD1	TRBJ2-3	TRBV9	NA	CASSVAGGQGADTQYF	TGTGCCAGCAGCGTAGCGGGGGGACAGGGCGCAGATACGCAGTATTTT
NA	TRBJ1-6	TRBV28	NA	CASSLPGHSYNSPLHF	TGTGCCAGCAGTTTGCCTGGACATTCCTATAATTCACCCCTCCACTTT
NA	TRBJ1-5	TRBV11-1	once	CASSLTENQPQHF	TGTGCCAGCAGCTTGACAGAGAACCAGCCCCAGCATTTT
NA	TRBJ1-6	TRBV5-8	NA	CASSFRVSPLHF	TGTGCCAGCAGCTTCAGGGTCTCACCCCTCCACTTT
TRBD2	TRBJ2-1	TRBV4-1	NA	CASSWTSGWDEQFF	TGCGCCAGCAGCTGGACTAGCGGGTGGGATGAGCAGTTCTTC
NA	TRBJ2-5	TRBV11-3	NA	CASSSGSSQETQYF	TGTGCCAGCAGCTCAGGGTCCAGCCAAGAGACCCAGTACTTC
TRBD2	TRBJ2-1	TRBV6-5	NA	CASSRPGTTALGQFF	TGTGCCAGCAGCCGACCCGGGACTACCGCTTTAGGGCAGTTCTTC
NA	TRBJ1-5	TRBV19	NA	CASSWLGTSNQPQHF	TGTGCCAGTAGTTGGCTAGGCACGAGCAATCAGCCCCAGCATTTT
TRBD1	TRBJ1-2	TRBV16	NA	CASSPLTGSVPPYGYTF	TGTGCCAGCAGCCCATTGACAGGGTCCGTTCCTCCCTATGGCTACACCTTC
NA	TRBJ2-5	TRBV4-1	NA	CASSQDGLGGLETQYF	TGCGCCAGCAGCCAAGATGGCCTAGGGGGATTAGAGACCCAGTACTTC
TRBD2	TRBJ2-1	TRBV5-1	NA	CASSLGAGVANEQFF	TGCGCCAGCAGCTTGGGGGCGGGGGTAGCCAATGAGCAGTTCTTC
TRBD2	TRBJ2-5	TRBV19	NA	CASSIGSLTGTKETQYF	TGTGCCAGTAGTATTGGGAGTCTCACGGGGACTAAAGAGACCCAGTACTTC
NA	TRBJ1-2	TRBV5-6	NA	CASSLPRGGYTF	TGTGCCAGCAGCTTGCCAAGGGGTGGCTACACCTTC
NA	TRBJ1-1	TRBV18	NA	CASSPSFWNTEAFF	TGTGCCAGCTCACCATCTTTCTGGAACACTGAAGCTTTCTTT
TRBD2	TRBJ2-3	TRBV18	NA	CASSPGLAGALMSSTDTQYF	TGTGCCAGCTCACCTGGACTAGCGGGGGCCTTGATGTCTAGCACAGATACGCAGTATTTT
TRBD1	TRBJ1-1	TRBV10-3	NA	CATEKGQGSFTEAFF	TGTGCCACCGAGAAGGGACAGGGGTCTTTCACTGAAGCTTTCTTT
NA	TRBJ2-5	TRBV27	NA	CASSRKPDLQETQYF	TGTGCCAGCAGTCGAAAGCCGGACTTGCAAGAGACCCAGTACTTC
NA	TRBJ2-5	TRBV7-9	NA	CANGGGAQETQYF	TGTGCGAACGGTGGGGGGGCCCAAGAGACCCAGTACTTC
NA	TRBJ1-5	TRBV5-3	NA	CARSLASSQPQHF	TGTGCCAGAAGCTTGGCCTCTAGTCAGCCCCAGCATTTT
TRBD1	TRBJ2-4	TRBV7-2	NA	CASSASPTGTSVRIQYF	TGTGCCAGCAGCGCCAGCCCGACAGGGACATCGGTGCGCATTCAGTACTTC
NA	TRBJ1-5	TRBV6-6	NA	CASSYASSNQPQHF	TGTGCCAGCAGTTACGCCAGTAGCAATCAGCCCCAGCATTTT
NA	TRBJ2-1	TRBV20-1	NA	CSARSYNEQFF	TGCAGTGCTAGATCTTACAATGAGCAGTTCTTC